These T cell receptor beta chains were read from a single sample in a study of vaccination and CD4 T cells after COVID-19. No antigens are known for them. MiXCR, run by TCRdb on the PCR reads, gives a single entry per CDR3 protein. Altogether under 9,500 distinct CDR3 sequences are present, approximately 60% being singletons, with the ten largest covering 7.3%. Sequencing was performed on CD4+ T cells from blood, cultured in vitro. The origin of the receptors is a human donor who had recovered from COVID-19. The CDR3 runs from the conserved cysteine through the conserved F or W. D genes are given only for firm matches. Part of the rows lack a size; the others show once, few, many or a class for expanded clones.

TRBJ1-1	NA	TRBV7-3	NA	TGTGCCAGCAGCTTAAGGCCGGCAAACGTCAACACTGAAGCTTTCTTT	CASSLRPANVNTEAFF
TRBJ1-6	TRBD1	TRBV20-1	NA	TGCAGTGTCGGGACAGGAATTATTTCACCCCTCCACTTT	CSVGTGIISPLHF
TRBJ1-6	TRBD1	TRBV6-4	NA	TGTGCCAGCTCCGGGACAGCCGATTCACCCCTCCACTTT	CASSGTADSPLHF
TRBJ1-6	TRBD1	TRBV6-1	NA	TGTGCCAGCAGCCCGGGACAGCATAATTCACCCCTCCACTTT	CASSPGQHNSPLHF
TRBJ2-1	TRBD2	TRBV2	NA	TGTGCCAGCCTTTCTAGCGGGAGGAATTCTAATGAGCAGTTCTTC	CASLSSGRNSNEQFF
TRBJ2-7	NA	TRBV4-1	NA	TGCGCCAGCAGCCAGGCGAGCCAGGGGAACTACGAGCAGTACTTC	CASSQASQGNYEQYF
TRBJ2-1	TRBD2	TRBV20-1	NA	TGCAGTGCTAGGGTACGTGGTCGGGAGGTTATCTACAATGAGCAGTTCTTC	CSARVRGREVIYNEQFF
TRBJ1-2	NA	TRBV7-9	NA	TGTGCCAGCAGCAAGAGCCAAATAGACAGCTATGGCTACACCTTC	CASSKSQIDSYGYTF
TRBJ2-5	TRBD1	TRBV12-3/TRBV12-4	NA	TGTGCCAGCACTTCAAGGACAGGGGTCGAGACCCAGTACTTC	CASTSRTGVETQYF
TRBJ2-7	NA	TRBV20-1	large	TGCAGTGCTAGAGATATAAGTGCCTACGAGCAGTACTTC	CSARDISAYEQYF
TRBJ2-3	TRBD2	TRBV4-3	once	TGCGCCAGCAGCCAAGCCCTAATCGGGGGGGCCGGAGCTACGCAGTATTTT	CASSQALIGGAGATQYF
TRBJ1-5	TRBD1	TRBV19	few	TGTGCCAGTAGTCCGCTCGGGACAGGGGCTCGTAGGCCCCAGCATTTT	CASSPLGTGARRPQHF
TRBJ2-1	NA	TRBV11-3	NA	TGTGCCAGCAGCTTGTCACTTAACAATGAGCAGTTCTTC	CASSLSLNNEQFF
TRBJ1-2	NA	TRBV20-1	few	TGCAGTCTTGACAGTGTCAAGGATGGCTACACCTTC	CSLDSVKDGYTF
TRBJ2-7	TRBD2	TRBV6-1	NA	TGTGCCAGCAGGGCAATCGCGGGAGCTGAGGGATACGAGCAGTACTTC	CASRAIAGAEGYEQYF
TRBJ2-7	TRBD2	TRBV20-1	once	TGCAGTGCTAGAGCCCCGGGACTAGCGGGAAACGAGCAGTACTTC	CSARAPGLAGNEQYF
TRBJ2-7	NA	TRBV20-1	NA	TGCAGTGTACAGCGGAGGTACGAGCAGTACTTC	CSVQRRYEQYF
TRBJ2-2	TRBD2	TRBV15	NA	TGTGCCACCAGCAGAGATAGGTTGCTAGCGGGAACGAACACCGGGGAGCTGTTTTTT	CATSRDRLLAGTNTGELFF
TRBJ1-5	NA	TRBV10-3	medium-sized	TGTGCCATCAGTGGGGGGGGCAATCAGCCCCAGCATTTT	CAISGGGNQPQHF
TRBJ1-5	NA	TRBV7-9	NA	TGTGCCAGCAGCTTAGGAGATCAGCCCCAGCATTTT	CASSLGDQPQHF
TRBJ1-1	NA	TRBV20-1	NA	TGCAGTGCTAGAGAGGAGACTGAAGCTTTCTTT	CSAREETEAFF
TRBJ1-2	NA	TRBV20-1	NA	TGCAGTGCTAGAGACCACGGGGTGAGCTATGGCTACACCTTC	CSARDHGVSYGYTF
TRBJ1-2	TRBD1	TRBV2	NA	TGTGCCAGCAGTGAAACCGGGACAGGCTATGGCTACACCTTC	CASSETGTGYGYTF